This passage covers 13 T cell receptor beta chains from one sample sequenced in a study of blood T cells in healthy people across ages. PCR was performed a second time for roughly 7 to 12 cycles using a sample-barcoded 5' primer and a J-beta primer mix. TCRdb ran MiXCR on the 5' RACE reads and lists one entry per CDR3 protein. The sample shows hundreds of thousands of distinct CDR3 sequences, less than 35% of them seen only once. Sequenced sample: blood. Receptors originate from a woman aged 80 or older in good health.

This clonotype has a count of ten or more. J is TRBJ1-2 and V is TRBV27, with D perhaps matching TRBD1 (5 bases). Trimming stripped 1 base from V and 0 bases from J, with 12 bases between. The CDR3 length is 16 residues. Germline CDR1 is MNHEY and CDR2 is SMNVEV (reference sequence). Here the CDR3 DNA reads TGTGCCAGCAGTTTATACCAGGGCCCATCTAACTATGGCTACACCTTC. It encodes CASSLYQGPSNYGYTF.

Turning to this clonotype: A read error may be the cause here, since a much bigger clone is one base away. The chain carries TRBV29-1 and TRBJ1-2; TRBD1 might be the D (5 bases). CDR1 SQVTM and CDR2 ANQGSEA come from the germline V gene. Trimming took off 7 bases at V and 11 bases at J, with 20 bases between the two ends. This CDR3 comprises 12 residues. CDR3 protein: CSGAGGRRWYTF. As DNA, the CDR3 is TGCAGCGGAGCGGGGGGACGCCGATGGTACACCTTC.

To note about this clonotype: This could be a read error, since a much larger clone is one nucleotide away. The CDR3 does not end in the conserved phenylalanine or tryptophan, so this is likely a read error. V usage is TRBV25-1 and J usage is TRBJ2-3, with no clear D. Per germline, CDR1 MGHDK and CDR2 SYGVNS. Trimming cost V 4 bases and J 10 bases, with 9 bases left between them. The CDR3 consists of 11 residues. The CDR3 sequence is CASSGSWAQYL. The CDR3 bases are TGTGCCAGCAGTGGGAGTTGGGCGCAGTATTTG.

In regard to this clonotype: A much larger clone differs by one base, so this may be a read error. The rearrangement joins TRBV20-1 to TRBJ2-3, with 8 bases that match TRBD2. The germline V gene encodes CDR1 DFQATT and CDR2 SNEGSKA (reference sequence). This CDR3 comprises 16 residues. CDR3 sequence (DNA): TGCGGTGTCTCGACCCCGGGACTAGACGGGGCAGATACGCAGTATTTT. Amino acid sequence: CGVSTPGLDGADTQYF.

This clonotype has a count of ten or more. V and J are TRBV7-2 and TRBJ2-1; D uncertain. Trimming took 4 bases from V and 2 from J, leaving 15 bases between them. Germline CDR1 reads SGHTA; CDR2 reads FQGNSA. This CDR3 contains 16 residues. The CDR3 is CASSSSQPGPYNEQFF. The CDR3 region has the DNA TGTGCCAGCAGCTCCTCCCAACCAGGCCCCTACAATGAGCAGTTCTTC.

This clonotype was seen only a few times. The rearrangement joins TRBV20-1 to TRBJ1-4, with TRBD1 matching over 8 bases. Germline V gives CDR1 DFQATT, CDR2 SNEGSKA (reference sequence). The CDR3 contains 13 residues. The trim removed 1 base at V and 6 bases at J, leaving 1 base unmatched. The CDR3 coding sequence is TGCAGTGCTAGAGGACAGGGGTATGAAAAACTGTTTTTT. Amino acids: CSARGQGYEKLFF.

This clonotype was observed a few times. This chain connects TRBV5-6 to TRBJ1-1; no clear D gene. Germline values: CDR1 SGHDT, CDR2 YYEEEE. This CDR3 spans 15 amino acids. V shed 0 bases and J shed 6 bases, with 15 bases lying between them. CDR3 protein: CASSLGAVLRPEAFF. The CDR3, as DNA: TGTGCCAGCAGCTTGGGAGCAGTCCTTCGGCCTGAAGCTTTCTTT.

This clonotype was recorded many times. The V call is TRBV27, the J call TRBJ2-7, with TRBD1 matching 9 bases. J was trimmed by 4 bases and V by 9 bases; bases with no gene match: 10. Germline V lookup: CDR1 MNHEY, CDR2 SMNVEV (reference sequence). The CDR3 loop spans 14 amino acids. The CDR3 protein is CASRVGTGRYEQYF. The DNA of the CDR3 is TGTGCCAGTAGAGTAGGGACAGGGAGGTACGAGCAGTACTTC.

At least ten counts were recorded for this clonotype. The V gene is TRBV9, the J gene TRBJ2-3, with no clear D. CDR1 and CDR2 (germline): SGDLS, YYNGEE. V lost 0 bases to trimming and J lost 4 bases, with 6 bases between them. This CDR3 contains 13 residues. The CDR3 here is CASSVVTSDTQYF. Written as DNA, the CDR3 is TGTGCCAGCAGCGTAGTAACTTCAGATACGCAGTATTTT.

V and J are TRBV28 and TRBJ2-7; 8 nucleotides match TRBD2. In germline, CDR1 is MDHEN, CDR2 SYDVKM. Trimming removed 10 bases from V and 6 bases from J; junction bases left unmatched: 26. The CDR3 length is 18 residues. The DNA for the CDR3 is TGTGCCACCCAACTCGTCGGGGGCTACCGGGGGGGCCGTTTCGAGCAGTACTTC. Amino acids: CATQLVGGYRGGRFEQYF. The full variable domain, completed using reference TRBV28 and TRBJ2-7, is DVKVTQSSRYLVKRTGEKVFLECVQDMDHENMFWYRQDPGLGLRLIYFSYDVKMKEKGDIPEGYSVSREKKERFSLILESASTNQTSMYLCATQLVGGYRGGRFEQYFGPGTRLTVT.

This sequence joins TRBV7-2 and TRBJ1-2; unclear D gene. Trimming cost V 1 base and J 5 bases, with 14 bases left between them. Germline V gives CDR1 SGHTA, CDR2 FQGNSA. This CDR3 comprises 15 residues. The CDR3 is CASSLDRGFLYGYTF. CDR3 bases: TGTGCCAGCAGCTTAGATCGGGGTTTTTTGTATGGCTACACCTTC.

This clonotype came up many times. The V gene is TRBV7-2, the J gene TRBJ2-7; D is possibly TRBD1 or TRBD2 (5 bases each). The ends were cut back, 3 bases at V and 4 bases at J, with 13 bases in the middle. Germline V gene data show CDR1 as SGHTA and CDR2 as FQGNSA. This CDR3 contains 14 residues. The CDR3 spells CASSLRDGDYEQYF. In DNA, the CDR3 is TGTGCCAGCAGCTTGAGGGACGGCGATTACGAGCAGTACTTC.

DNA of the CDR3: TGTGCCAGCTCACCACTTGAGGACAGTATCCCCCAGCATTTT. Translation: CASSPLEDSIPQHF. V and J are TRBV18 and TRBJ1-5; the D gene is possibly TRBD1 (6 bases). This CDR3 has 14 residues. The V and J ends lost 1 base and 10 bases respectively, with 14 bases between them. Germline V gene data show CDR1 as KGHSH and CDR2 as LQKENI.